The clone carrying this TCR beta chain was observed at least ten times. The sample comes from a study of T-cell reconstitution after alpha-beta-depleted transplantation in children. The V and J ends lost 1 base and 3 bases respectively, with 15 bases between them. The germline gives CDR1 SEHNR, CDR2 FQNEAQ (reference sequence). The CDR3 length is 16 residues. During its preparation, the TCRbeta library received unique molecular identifiers. TCRdb itself ran the PCR reads through MiXCR, one entry per CDR3 protein. The sample lists 200,000 to 300,000 distinct CDR3 sequences, 7.5% to 9.5% occurring once.

The material sequenced was PBMCs, mostly from graft donor cells, taken 180 days after TCRalphabeta/CD19-depleted stem cell transplant. V is TRBV7-9 and J is TRBJ1-1, with a possible D match to TRBD1 (6 bases). This TCR was sampled from a male patient under 18 who had a stem cell transplant for acute lymphoblastic leukemia, so the T cells may come from the graft donor. CDR3 coding DNA: TGTGCCAGCAGCTTAGAGGTCGGGGGCGGAGACACTGAAGCTTTCTTT. Translating it yields CASSLEVGGGDTEAFF.